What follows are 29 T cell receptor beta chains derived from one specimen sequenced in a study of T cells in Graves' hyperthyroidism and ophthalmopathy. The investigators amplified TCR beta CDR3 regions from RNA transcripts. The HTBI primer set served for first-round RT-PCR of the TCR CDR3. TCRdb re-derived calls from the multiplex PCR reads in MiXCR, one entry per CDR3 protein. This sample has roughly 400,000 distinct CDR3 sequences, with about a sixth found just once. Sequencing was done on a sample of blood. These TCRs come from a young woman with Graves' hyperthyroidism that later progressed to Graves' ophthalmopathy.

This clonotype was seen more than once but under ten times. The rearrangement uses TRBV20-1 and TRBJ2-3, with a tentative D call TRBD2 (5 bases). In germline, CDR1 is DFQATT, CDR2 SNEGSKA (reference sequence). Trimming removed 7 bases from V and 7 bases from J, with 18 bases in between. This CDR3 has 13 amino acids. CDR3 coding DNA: TGCAGTGTAAGAGGGCAGCTTTCATATACGCAGTATTTT. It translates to CSVRGQLSYTQYF.

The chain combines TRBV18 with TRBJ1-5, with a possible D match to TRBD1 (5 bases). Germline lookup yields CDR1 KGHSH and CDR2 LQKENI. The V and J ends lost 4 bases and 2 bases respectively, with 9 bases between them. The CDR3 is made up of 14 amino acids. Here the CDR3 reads CASSRGDGNQPQHF. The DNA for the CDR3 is TGTGCCAGCTCACGGGGGGATGGCAATCAGCCCCAGCATTTT.

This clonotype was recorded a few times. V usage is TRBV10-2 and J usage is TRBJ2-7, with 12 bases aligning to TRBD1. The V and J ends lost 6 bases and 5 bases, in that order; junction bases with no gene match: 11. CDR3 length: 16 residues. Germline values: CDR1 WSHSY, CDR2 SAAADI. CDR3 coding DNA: TGCGCCAGCAGGACTCAACCGGGACAGGGGGCGCACGAGCAGTACTTC. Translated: CASRTQPGQGAHEQYF.

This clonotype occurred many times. This CDR3 reads CAWSKGQNNQPQHF. The CDR3 nucleotides are TGTGCCTGGAGCAAGGGACAGAATAATCAGCCCCAGCATTTT. The chain recombines TRBV30 with TRBJ1-5; 7 positions match TRBD1. CDR3 length equals 14 residues. Unmatched junction bases numbered 6, after V lost 3 bases and J lost 4 bases. Germline CDR1 reads GTSNPN; CDR2 reads SVGIG (reference sequence).

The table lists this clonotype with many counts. This CDR3 reads CASSPPGLARSDTQYF. DNA for the CDR3: TGTGCCAGCTCACCACCGGGACTAGCGAGATCGGATACGCAGTATTTT. V is TRBV18 and J is TRBJ2-3, with TRBD2 matching over 10 bases. With V trimmed by 0 bases and J by 6 bases, 6 bases remained unmatched. Germline V lookup: CDR1 KGHSH, CDR2 LQKENI. The CDR3 contains 16 residues.

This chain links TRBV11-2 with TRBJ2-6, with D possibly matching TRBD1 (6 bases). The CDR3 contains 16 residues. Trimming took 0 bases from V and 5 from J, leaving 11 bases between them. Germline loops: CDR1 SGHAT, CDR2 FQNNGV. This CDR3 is CASSLDPGAWANVLTF. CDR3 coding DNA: TGTGCCAGCAGCTTAGACCCAGGGGCTTGGGCCAACGTCCTGACTTTC.

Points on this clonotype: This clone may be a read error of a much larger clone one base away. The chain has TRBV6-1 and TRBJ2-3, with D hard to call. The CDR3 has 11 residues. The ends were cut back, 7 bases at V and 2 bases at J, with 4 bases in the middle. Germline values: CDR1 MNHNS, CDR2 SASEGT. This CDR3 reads CASTNTDTQYF. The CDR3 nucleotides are TGTGCCAGCACTAACACAGATACGCAGTATTTT.

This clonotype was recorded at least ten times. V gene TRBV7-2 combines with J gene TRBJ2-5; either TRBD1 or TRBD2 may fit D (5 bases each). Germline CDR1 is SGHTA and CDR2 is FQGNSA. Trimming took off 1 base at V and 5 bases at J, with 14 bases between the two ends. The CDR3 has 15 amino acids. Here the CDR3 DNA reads TGTGCCAGCAGCTTAGGGGTTACGGGGCGTGAGACCCAGTACTTC. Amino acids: CASSLGVTGRETQYF.

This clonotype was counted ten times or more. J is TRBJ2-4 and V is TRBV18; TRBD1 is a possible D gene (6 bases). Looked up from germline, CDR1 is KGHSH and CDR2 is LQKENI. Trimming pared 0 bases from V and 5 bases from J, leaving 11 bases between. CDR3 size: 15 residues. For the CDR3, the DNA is TGTGCCAGCTCACCACCCCAGCAGGGGCAAAACATTCAGTACTTC. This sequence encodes CASSPPQQGQNIQYF.

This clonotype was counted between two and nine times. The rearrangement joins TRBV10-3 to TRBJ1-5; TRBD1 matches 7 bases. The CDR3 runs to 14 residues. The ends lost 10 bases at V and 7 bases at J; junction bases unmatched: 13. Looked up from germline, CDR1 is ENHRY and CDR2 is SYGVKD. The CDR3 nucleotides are TGTGCCACCATGGTTGGACAGGAGGGACAGCCCCAGCATTTT. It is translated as CATMVGQEGQPQHF.

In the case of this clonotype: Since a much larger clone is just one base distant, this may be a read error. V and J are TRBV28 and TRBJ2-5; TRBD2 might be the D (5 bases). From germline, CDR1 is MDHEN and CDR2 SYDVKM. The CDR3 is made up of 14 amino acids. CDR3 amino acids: CASSALVREETQHF. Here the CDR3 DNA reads TGTGCCAGCAGTGCCTTGGTGAGGGAAGAGACCCAGCACTTC.

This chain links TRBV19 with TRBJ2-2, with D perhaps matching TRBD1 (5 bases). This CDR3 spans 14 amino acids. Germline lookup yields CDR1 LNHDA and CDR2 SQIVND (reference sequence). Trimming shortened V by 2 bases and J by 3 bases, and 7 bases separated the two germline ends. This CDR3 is CASSILRDTGELFF. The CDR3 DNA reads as TGTGCCAGTAGTATACTCAGGGACACCGGGGAGCTGTTTTTT. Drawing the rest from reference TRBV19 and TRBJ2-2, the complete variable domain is DGGITQSPKYLFRKEGQNVTLSCEQNLNHDAMYWYRQDPGQGLRLIYYSQIVNDFQKGDIAEGYSVSREKKESFPLTVTSAQKNPTAFYLCASSILRDTGELFFGEGSRLTVL.

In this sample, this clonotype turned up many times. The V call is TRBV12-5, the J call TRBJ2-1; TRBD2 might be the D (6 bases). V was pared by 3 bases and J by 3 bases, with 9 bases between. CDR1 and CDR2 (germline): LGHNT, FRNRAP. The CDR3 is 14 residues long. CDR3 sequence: CASGFGRGYNEQFF. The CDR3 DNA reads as TGTGCTAGTGGTTTCGGGCGGGGCTACAATGAGCAGTTCTTC.

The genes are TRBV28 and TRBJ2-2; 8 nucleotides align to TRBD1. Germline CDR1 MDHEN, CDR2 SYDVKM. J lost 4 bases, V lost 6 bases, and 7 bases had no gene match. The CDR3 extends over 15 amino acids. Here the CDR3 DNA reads TGTGCCAGCAGCCTCAGTACAGGGGGCACCGGGGAGCTGTTTTTT. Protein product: CASSLSTGGTGELFF. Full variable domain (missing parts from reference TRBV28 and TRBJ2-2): DVKVTQSSRYLVKRTGEKVFLECVQDMDHENMFWYRQDPGLGLRLIYFSYDVKMKEKGDIPEGYSVSREKKERFSLILESASTNQTSMYLCASSLSTGGTGELFFGEGSRLTVL.

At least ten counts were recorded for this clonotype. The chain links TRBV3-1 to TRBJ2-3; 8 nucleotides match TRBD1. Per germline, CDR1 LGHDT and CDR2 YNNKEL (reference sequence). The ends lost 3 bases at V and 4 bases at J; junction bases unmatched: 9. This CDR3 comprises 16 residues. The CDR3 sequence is CASSHDGTGVPDTQYF. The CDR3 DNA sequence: TGTGCCAGCAGCCACGACGGGACAGGAGTACCAGATACGCAGTATTTT.

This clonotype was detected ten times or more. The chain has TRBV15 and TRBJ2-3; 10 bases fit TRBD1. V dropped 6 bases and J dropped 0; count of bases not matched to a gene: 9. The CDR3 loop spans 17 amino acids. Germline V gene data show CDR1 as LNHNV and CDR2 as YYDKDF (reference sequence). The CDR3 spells CATSPGQGYGSTDTQYF. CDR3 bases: TGTGCCACCAGTCCGGGACAGGGGTACGGGAGCACAGATACGCAGTATTTT.

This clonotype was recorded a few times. CDR3 DNA sequence: TGTGCCACCAGTGATGGGCGACTAGCGGGAGTCTCCGGGGAGCTGTTTTTT. Translation gives CATSDGRLAGVSGELFF. The chain is built from TRBV24-1 and TRBJ2-2, with 12 bases aligning to TRBD2. The CDR3 is 17 residues long. In germline, CDR1 is KGHDR, CDR2 SFDVKD. V lost 3 bases, J lost 6 bases, and 7 bases stayed unmatched.

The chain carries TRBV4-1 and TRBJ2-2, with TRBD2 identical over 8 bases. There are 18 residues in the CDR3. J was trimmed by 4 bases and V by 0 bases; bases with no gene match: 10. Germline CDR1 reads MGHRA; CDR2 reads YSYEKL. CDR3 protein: CASSQDLSQREFTGELFF. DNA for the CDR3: TGCGCCAGCAGCCAAGATCTTTCTCAGCGGGAGTTCACCGGGGAGCTGTTTTTT.

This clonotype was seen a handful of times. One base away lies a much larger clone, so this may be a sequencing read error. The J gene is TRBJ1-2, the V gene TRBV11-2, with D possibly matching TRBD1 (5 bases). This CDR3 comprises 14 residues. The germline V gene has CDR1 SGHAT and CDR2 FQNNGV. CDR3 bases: TGTGCCAGCAGCTTAGGGACACCCAACTATGACTACACCTTC. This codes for CASSLGTPNYDYTF.

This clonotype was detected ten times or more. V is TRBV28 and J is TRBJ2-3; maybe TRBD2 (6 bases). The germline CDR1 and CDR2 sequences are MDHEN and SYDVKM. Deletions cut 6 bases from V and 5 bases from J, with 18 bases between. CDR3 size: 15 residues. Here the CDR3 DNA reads TGTGCCAGCAGCCCCATTACGGAGGGTGAAGATACGCAGTATTTT. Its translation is CASSPITEGEDTQYF.

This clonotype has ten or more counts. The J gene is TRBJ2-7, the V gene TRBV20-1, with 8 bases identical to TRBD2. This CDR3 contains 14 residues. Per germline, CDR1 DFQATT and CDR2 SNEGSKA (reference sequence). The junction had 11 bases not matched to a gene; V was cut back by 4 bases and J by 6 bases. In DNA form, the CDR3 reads TGCAGTGCTACCCTTGGCGGGAGGTTGGTCGAGCAGTACTTC. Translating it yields CSATLGGRLVEQYF.

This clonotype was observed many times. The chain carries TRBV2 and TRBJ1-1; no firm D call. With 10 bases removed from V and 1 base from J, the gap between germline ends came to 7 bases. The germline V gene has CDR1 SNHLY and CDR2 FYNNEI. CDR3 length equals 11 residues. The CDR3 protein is CAITTNTEAFF. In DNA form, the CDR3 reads TGTGCCATCACGACGAACACTGAAGCTTTCTTT.

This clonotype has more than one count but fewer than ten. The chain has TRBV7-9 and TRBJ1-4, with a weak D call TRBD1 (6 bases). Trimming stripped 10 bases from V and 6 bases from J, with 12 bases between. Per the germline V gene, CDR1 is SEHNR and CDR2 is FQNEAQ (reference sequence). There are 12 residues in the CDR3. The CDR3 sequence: CATRGRDEKLFF. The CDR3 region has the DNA TGTGCCACCCGGGGGCGCGATGAAAAACTGTTTTTT.

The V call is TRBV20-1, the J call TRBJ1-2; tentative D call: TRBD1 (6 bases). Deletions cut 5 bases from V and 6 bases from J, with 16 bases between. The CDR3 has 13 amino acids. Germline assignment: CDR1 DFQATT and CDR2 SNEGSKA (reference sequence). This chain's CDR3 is CSAFLRGGDGYTF. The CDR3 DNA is TGCAGTGCTTTCCTTCGAGGGGGGGATGGCTACACCTTC.

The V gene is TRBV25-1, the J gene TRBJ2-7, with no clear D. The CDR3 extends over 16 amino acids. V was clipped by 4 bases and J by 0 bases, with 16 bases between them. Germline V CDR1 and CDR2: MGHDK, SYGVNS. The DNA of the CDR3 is TGTGCCAGCAGTGGCCCATACCCCAGGAGCTCCTACGAGCAGTACTTC. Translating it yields CASSGPYPRSSYEQYF.

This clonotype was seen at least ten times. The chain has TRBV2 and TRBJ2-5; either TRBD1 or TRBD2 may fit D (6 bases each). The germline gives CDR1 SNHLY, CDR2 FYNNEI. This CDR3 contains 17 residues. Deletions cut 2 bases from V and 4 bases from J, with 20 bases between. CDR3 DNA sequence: TGTGCCAGCAGTGAAACCCTTTGGCAGGGGAGGAGAGAGACCCAGTACTTC. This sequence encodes CASSETLWQGRRETQYF.

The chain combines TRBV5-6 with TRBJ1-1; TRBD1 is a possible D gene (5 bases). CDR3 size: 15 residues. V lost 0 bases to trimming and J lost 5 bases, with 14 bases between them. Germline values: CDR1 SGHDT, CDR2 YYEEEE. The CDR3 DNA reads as TGTGCCAGCAGCTTGGAAGCCGCAGGGACGACTGAAGCTTTCTTT. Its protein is CASSLEAAGTTEAFF.

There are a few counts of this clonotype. CDR3 loop: CASSQQGAREKLFF. The CDR3 region has the DNA TGTGCCAGCAGCCAACAGGGGGCGCGGGAAAAACTGTTTTTT. The chain uses TRBV6-1 and TRBJ1-4, with 9 bases fitting TRBD1. This CDR3 has 14 amino acids. Losses at the gene ends were 6 bases for V and 8 bases for J; bases not matched to a gene: 7. Germline loops: CDR1 MNHNS, CDR2 SASEGT.

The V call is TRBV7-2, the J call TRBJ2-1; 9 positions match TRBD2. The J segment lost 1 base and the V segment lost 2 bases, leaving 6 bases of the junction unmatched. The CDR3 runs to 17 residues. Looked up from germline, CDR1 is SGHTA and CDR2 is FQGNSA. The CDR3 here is CASSLLFSGSSYNEQFF. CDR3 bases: TGTGCCAGCAGCTTACTTTTTAGCGGGAGTTCCTACAATGAGCAGTTCTTC. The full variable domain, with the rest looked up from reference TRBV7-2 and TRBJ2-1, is GAGVSQSPSNKVTEKGKDVELRCDPISGHTALYWYRQSLGQGLEFLIYFQGNSAPDKSGLPSDRFSAERTGGSVSTLTIQRTQQEDSAVYLCASSLLFSGSSYNEQFFGPGTRLTVL.